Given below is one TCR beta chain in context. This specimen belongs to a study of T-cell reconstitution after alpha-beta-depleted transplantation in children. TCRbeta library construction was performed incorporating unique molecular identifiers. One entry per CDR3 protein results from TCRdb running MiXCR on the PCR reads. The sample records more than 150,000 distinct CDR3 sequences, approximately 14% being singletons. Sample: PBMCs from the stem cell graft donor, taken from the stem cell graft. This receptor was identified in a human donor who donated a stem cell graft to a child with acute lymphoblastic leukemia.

The chain's CDR3 is CASSSKGLGQPQHF. The CDR3 DNA follows: TGTGCCAGCAGTTCGAAGGGGTTAGGGCAGCCCCAGCATTTT. The rearrangement joins TRBV12-3 or TRBV12-4 to TRBJ1-5; possibly TRBD1 for D (5 bases). Trimming left V 4 bases short and J 7 bases short, with 14 bases between. The CDR3 extends over 14 amino acids.